This T cell receptor (beta chain) was captured in a study of vaccination effects on CD4 cells after COVID-19. About the research overall: The culture medium for two million PBMC per well included 10 IU/ml IL-2 and 8.5 to 10 ug/ml peptides. General study findings and limits: There was marked clonal contraction among infection- and vaccine-induced clones late after vaccination. The study, lacking early post-infection timepoints, had few convalescent patients.

The sample holds one count of this clone. The target antigen is unknown. Using immunoSEQ multiplex PCR, the repertoire was profiled, and TCRdb retains in-frame clones only, with some absent. The data show around 47,000 clones, around 70% seen once. Once cultured for approximately eleven days, the cells underwent separation to obtain CD4+ T cells. Participants received two doses of either the BNT162b2 or mRNA-1273 vaccine. Vaccine recipients lacked prior SARS-CoV-2 infection and had negative nucleocapsid antibodies. CDR3 length: 15 amino acids. Trimming removed 1 base from V and 8 bases from J, with 14 bases in between. CDR1 and CDR2 from the germline V gene are KGHDR and SFDVKD.

Sequencing was performed on CD4+ T cells from PBMCs cultured without peptide, taken after COVID-19 vaccination. This receptor was taken from a human donor who received a COVID-19 vaccine. This chain connects TRBV24-1 to TRBJ2-1; D possibly corresponds to TRBD1 (5 bases). CDR3 in amino acids: CATSDFGQGIDEQFF. The CDR3 region has the DNA TGTGCCACCAGTGATTTCGGGCAGGGAATAGATGAGCAGTTCTTC.